Below, 20 T cell receptor beta chains from the same sample are listed, as sequenced in a study of T-cell memory formation after mild COVID-19. Each CDR3 protein is one row after TCRdb ran MiXCR on the 5' RACE reads. The sample has approximately 50,000 distinct CDR3 sequences; approximately 12% are singletons. What was sequenced was PBMCs or a T cell subset sorted from them (not recorded which). The receptors derive from a man between 18 and 35 years old who had mild COVID-19 (a few samples of this study predate the infection). Cell type and time point are not known.

The chain is built from TRBV2 and TRBJ2-2; D call uncertain. CDR1 SNHLY and CDR2 FYNNEI come from the germline V gene. This CDR3 is built from 12 residues. V was pared by 7 bases and J by 4 bases, with 7 bases between. Here the CDR3 reads CASTRTTGELFF. The CDR3 DNA is TGTGCCAGCACAAGAACCACCGGGGAGCTGTTTTTT.

By frequency in the sample, this clonotype is medium-sized. V is TRBV28 and J is TRBJ2-5; tentatively, D is TRBD1 (6 bases). The CDR3 extends over 12 amino acids. The germline V and J ends were trimmed by 6 bases and 5 bases, with 10 bases remaining between them. Germline values: CDR1 MDHEN, CDR2 SYDVKM. Here the CDR3 reads CASRGQRETQYF. In nucleotides, the CDR3 is TGTGCCAGCAGAGGACAGAGGGAGACCCAGTACTTC.

The chain carries TRBV4-3 and TRBJ1-1; the D gene is possibly TRBD1 (6 bases). The CDR3 is made up of 18 amino acids. The germline V gene encodes CDR1 LGHNA and CDR2 YSLEER. V dropped 2 bases and J dropped 5 bases, with 24 bases sitting between them. CDR3 bases: TGCGCCAGCAGCCAACACCCACCGGGTGGGGGCGGTAATACTGAAGCTTTCTTT. Protein sequence: CASSQHPPGGGGNTEAFF.

The V call is TRBV6-2 or TRBV6-3, the J call TRBJ2-1; 7 positions match TRBD1. This CDR3 contains 14 residues. CDR1 and CDR2 from the germline V gene are MNHEY and SVGEGT. J lost 10 bases, V lost 6 bases, and 12 bases had no gene match. CDR3 region: CASSRTQGRREQFF. DNA of the CDR3: TGTGCCAGCAGCAGGACACAGGGGCGTAGGGAGCAGTTCTTC.

The chain has TRBV28 and TRBJ2-7; the D is unclear. This CDR3 spans 13 amino acids. Germline CDR1 reads MDHEN; CDR2 reads SYDVKM. V was trimmed by 6 bases and J by 2 bases, leaving 11 bases between them. CDR3 in amino acids: CASRKPDTYEQYV. The CDR3 DNA reads TGTGCCAGCAGAAAACCCGACACCTACGAGCAGTACGTC.

Here the CDR3 DNA reads TGTGCCAGCAGCCACTTAAGGGGGCTGAAGACCCAGTACTTC. This sequence encodes CASSHLRGLKTQYF. The J gene is TRBJ2-5, the V gene TRBV11-2; 7 bases are a match to TRBD1. The trim removed 5 bases at V and 6 bases at J, leaving 9 bases unmatched. The CDR3 covers 14 residues. Germline V gene sequence: CDR1 SGHAT, CDR2 FQNNGV.

This clonotype is medium-sized within its sample. V usage is TRBV7-9 and J usage is TRBJ1-2; TRBD1 matches at 11 bases. Germline CDR1 is SEHNR and CDR2 is FQNEAQ (reference sequence). V was clipped by 5 bases and J by 6 bases; unmatched bases: 5. The CDR3 contains 14 residues. The CDR3 coding sequence is TGTGCCAGCAGCGACGGACAGGGGGCTGATGGCTACACCTTC. It is translated as CASSDGQGADGYTF.

There are many counts of this clonotype. The chain employs TRBV5-6 and TRBJ2-3, with TRBD1 as a possible D gene (6 bases). Germline V gene lookup returns CDR1 SGHDT and CDR2 YYEEEE. V lost 4 bases to trimming and J lost 5 bases, with 11 bases between them. The CDR3 has 13 residues. The CDR3 sequence is CASSDTGRDTQYF. The CDR3, as DNA: TGTGCCAGCAGCGACACAGGGAGAGATACGCAGTATTTT.

This clonotype appeared a few times. The chain couples TRBV5-1 to TRBJ2-1; 9 nucleotides agree with TRBD2. J was trimmed by 4 bases and V by 4 bases; bases with no gene match: 9. The CDR3 length is 16 residues. CDR1 SGHRS and CDR2 YFSETQ come from the germline V gene. The CDR3 loop is CASSQRGVKPYNEQFF. CDR3 DNA: TGCGCCAGCAGCCAGCGGGGGGTAAAACCGTACAATGAGCAGTTCTTC.

The rearrangement joins TRBV12-3 or TRBV12-4 to TRBJ2-2; 7 nucleotides agree with TRBD1. The CDR3 is made up of 15 amino acids. Losses at the gene ends were 7 bases for V and 1 base for J; bases not matched to a gene: 6. CDR3 DNA sequence: TGTGCCAGCACCCCGGGACAGATGAACACCGGGGAGCTGTTTTTT. It encodes CASTPGQMNTGELFF.

In its sample, this clonotype was seen a few times. This chain uses TRBV5-1 with TRBJ1-3; D perhaps matches TRBD1 (6 bases). The length of the CDR3 is 16 residues. V was trimmed by 4 bases and J by 0 bases, leaving 14 bases between them. Germline V lookup: CDR1 SGHRS, CDR2 YFSETQ. CDR3 bases: TGCGCCAGCAGCCTCCTGACAGGAAGCTCTGGAAACACCATATATTTT. The encoded protein is CASSLLTGSSGNTIYF.

The table lists this clonotype with a few counts. The chain uses TRBV20-1 and TRBJ2-5; D remains unclear. Germline lookup yields CDR1 DFQATT and CDR2 SNEGSKA (reference sequence). This CDR3 is 13 amino acids long. With 1 base removed from V and 5 bases from J, the gap between germline ends came to 11 bases. CDR3 DNA sequence: TGCAGTGCTAGAGGGGATAGCTCGGAGACCCAGTACTTC. Amino acid sequence: CSARGDSSETQYF.

This clonotype was found a few times. The V call is TRBV4-3, the J call TRBJ1-6; D is unresolved. V was shortened by 1 base and J by 7 bases, with 14 bases between the two germline ends. The length of the CDR3 is 16 residues. Looked up from germline, CDR1 is LGHNA and CDR2 is YSLEER. The CDR3 sequence: CASSQASQLGNSPLHF. In nucleotides, the CDR3 is TGCGCCAGCAGCCAAGCTTCCCAATTGGGAAATTCACCCCTCCACTTT.

This clonotype has more than one count but fewer than ten. The chain employs TRBV9 and TRBJ2-7, with 8 bases that match TRBD1. CDR1 and CDR2 from the germline V gene are SGDLS and YYNGEE. V shed 4 bases, J shed 2 bases, and the junction held 8 bases outside the gene matches. This CDR3 contains 15 residues. CDR3 in DNA: TGTGCCAGCAGCCCCCGGGACAGGCTAACCTACGAGCAGTACTTC. Translated: CASSPRDRLTYEQYF.

This clonotype was observed a handful of times. The V and J genes are TRBV2 and TRBJ1-6; 7 positions agree with TRBD1. CDR1 SNHLY and CDR2 FYNNEI come from the germline V gene. This CDR3 is built from 14 residues. After removal of 8 bases from V and 7 bases from J, the junction contained 8 bases not matched to a gene. The CDR3 bases are TGTGCCAGCGGGGGACAGTCTGAAAATTCACCCCTCCACTTT. It specifies CASGGQSENSPLHF.

V gene TRBV4-3 combines with J gene TRBJ1-1; unclear D gene. Germline-derived CDR1 and CDR2 are LGHNA and YSLEER. Deletions cut 4 bases from V and 1 base from J, with 16 bases between. The CDR3 sequence is 16 residues long. CDR3 protein: CASSLSPEGRNTEAFF. Written as DNA, the CDR3 is TGCGCCAGCAGCCTGAGCCCAGAGGGTCGGAACACTGAAGCTTTCTTT.

This clonotype was recorded many times. This chain uses TRBV9 with TRBJ1-1; no clear D gene. V gave up 0 bases and J gave up 0 bases, with 9 bases separating them. Looked up from germline, CDR1 is SGDLS and CDR2 is YYNGEE. The CDR3 consists of 15 residues. This CDR3 is CASSVEGELNTEAFF. The DNA for the CDR3 is TGTGCCAGCAGCGTAGAAGGAGAACTGAACACTGAAGCTTTCTTT.

V gene TRBV30 combines with J gene TRBJ2-7; a possible D gene is TRBD1 (6 bases). Trimming removed 4 bases at V and 9 bases at J, with 19 bases between. From germline, CDR1 is GTSNPN and CDR2 SVGIG (reference sequence). This CDR3 is built from 13 residues. In DNA, the CDR3 is TGTGCCTGGAAGGGGGATGCCTACGAGTGGCAGTACTTC. Translated, it gives CAWKGDAYEWQYF.

V and J are TRBV7-2 and TRBJ2-2; no reliable D call. The CDR3 has 12 amino acids. V lost 4 bases and J 7 bases, leaving 7 bases between the germline ends. CDR1 is SGHTA, CDR2 FQGNSA, per germline. CDR3 sequence: CASSSYYGELFF. The CDR3 nucleotides read TGTGCCAGCAGCTCTTATTACGGGGAGCTGTTTTTT.

This chain connects TRBV11-3 to TRBJ2-5, with TRBD2 identical over 7 bases. Germline values: CDR1 SGHNT, CDR2 YENEEA. J was trimmed by 8 bases and V by 5 bases; bases with no gene match: 14. This CDR3 spans 15 amino acids. The DNA for the CDR3 is TGTGCCAGCAGCCTCGGGGGGAGCCCCGCGGGAACCCAGTACTTC. Protein sequence: CASSLGGSPAGTQYF.